A selection of T cell receptor beta chains follows, all from one sample in a study of T cell responses to AZD1222 COVID-19 vaccine. Clones were read by immunoSEQ multiplex PCR, and TCRdb kept only the in-frame ones, dropping some. In the table there are fewer than 110,000 clones, around 90% of which are singletons. The specimen was peripheral blood, collected on day 0 of AZD1222 vaccination. These receptors originate from an adult in good health. CDR3s leave out the opening cysteine and the closing phenylalanine or tryptophan. The D gene is left open where the match is weak.

D gene,V gene,CDR3 protein
NA,TRBV6-5,ASSYVGGSSYEQY
NA,TRBV7-2,ASTPMGVMNTEAF
NA,TRBV7-2,ASSSYRYSYNEQF
NA,TRBV5-1,ASSLVQGKNTEAF
TRBD1,TRBV6-5,ASSSPGQGAYGYT
NA,TRBV7-2,ASSFIQGAETQY
TRBD1,TRBV3-1/TRBV3-2,ASSQDAATGATNEKLF
NA,TRBV18,ASSPLQDSTEAF
TRBD2,TRBV28,ASSQLAAGTDTQY
NA,TRBV27,ASSLWGSMEAF
TRBD2,TRBV19,ASSPQRGGSNEQF
NA,TRBV4-1,ASSLEEGATYNEQF
NA,TRBV5-4,ASSRWRGEQY
NA,TRBV30,AWSLGRWTTEAF
TRBD2,TRBV27,ATAGGILINEQF
NA,TRBV15,ATSRDFRVIDQPQH
TRBD1,TRBV7-9,ASSPYRGDYGYT
NA,TRBV19,ASSIGGSRTEAF
NA,TRBV5-8,ASTRRGASTDTQY
NA,TRBV3-1/TRBV3-2,ASSLGGTYEAF
NA,TRBV3-1/TRBV3-2,ASSQEGSDTIY
TRBD2,TRBV6-5,ASSPGLAREQF
NA,TRBV12-1,ASSFLNRGAFGELF
NA,TRBV7-9,ASSLRTDDGYT
NA,TRBV5-4,ASSLDWGLAF
NA,TRBV15,ATSRDGQGWGQPQH
TRBD2,TRBV19,ASTPSGLSTDTQY
NA,TRBV11-2,ASSLPGTSEAF
NA,TRBV11-3,ASSLDVSEQF
NA,TRBV27,ASSLHRQVAYEQY
NA,TRBV7-6,ASSLDGGQGYT
TRBD2,TRBV7-6,ASSLSGSGTDTQY
NA,TRBV23-1,ASSQYQGFTNIQY
TRBD2,TRBV6-5,ASTSGLLYEQY
TRBD1,TRBV7-2,ASSLRQGDNSPLH
NA,TRBV19,ASSIDEAESYTEAF
NA,TRBV28,ASSLRGQLKNNEQF